This T cell receptor beta chain derives from a study of CD8 T cells in ankylosing spondylitis. Findings and limits, study-wide: The authors found the disease-linked clones to be CD8+ and relatively rare in peripheral blood.

One entry per CDR3 protein results from TCRdb running MiXCR on the 5' RACE reads. The repertoire holds about 160,000 distinct CDR3 sequences, with about 18% as singletons. This CDR3 is 14 amino acids long. Germline CDR1 DFQATT, CDR2 SNEGSKA (reference sequence). V lost 2 bases and J 4 bases, leaving 14 bases between the germline ends. This clonotype was counted at least ten times. What it binds is not known. The sequence was obtained from a male donor with ankylosing spondylitis or in good health (not recorded which). The chain is built from TRBV20-1 and TRBJ2-5; a weak D match, TRBD2 (6 bases). Source material: blood, either unsorted or a sorted T cell fraction (not recorded which). The CDR3 sequence: CSARSDYGGETQYF. DNA for the CDR3: TGCAGTGCTAGATCGGACTACGGGGGAGAGACCCAGTACTTC.